This T cell receptor (beta chain) was found in a study of blood T cell repertoires in COVID-19. At the level of the study: Samples representing acute and convalescent COVID-19 were sourced from the United States, Italy and Spain. Nucleic acid was either cDNA or gDNA, and it came from T cells, B-cell-depleted T cells, or PBMCs.

Authors' processing steps: Reference gene primer amplification gave nucleated cell count estimates. Generated by immunoSEQ multiplex PCR, the TCRdb table keeps only in-frame clones and is missing some. The V and J calls and the clone size are those of that table, but D and trimming were determined from the DNA. This sample has over 200,000 clones, with 90% found just once. The CDR3 sequence is 14 residues long. CDR1 SQVTM and CDR2 ANQGSEA come from the germline V gene. Trimming pared 4 bases from V and 0 bases from J, leaving 10 bases between. Seattle participants joined during active infection and were tracked over time.

The clonotype originates from a man aged 30 to 39 with COVID-19, enrolled during active disease. The chain carries TRBV29-1 and TRBJ2-4; D is possibly TRBD2 (6 bases). Input material: peripheral blood. CDR3 region: CSVVPGLAKNIQYF. The CDR3 DNA reads as TGCAGCGTTGTGCCGGGACTAGCCAAAAACATTCAGTACTTC.